These 14 T cell receptor beta chains originate from one sample sequenced in a study of OX40 agonist ivuxolimab in advanced cancers. The repertoire was sequenced with immunoSEQ multiplex PCR; TCRdb's copy has only in-frame clones and lacks some. In the table there are under 15,000 clones, around 83% of which are singletons. This specimen consisted of CD4+ or CD8+ T cells sorted from blood, obtained in a trial of the OX40 agonist ivuxolimab. The receptors derive from an adult with an advanced solid tumor such as melanoma, head and neck, liver or kidney cancer.

The chain recombines TRBV10-1 with TRBJ1-2, with a weak D call TRBD1 (5 bases). V lost 9 bases to trimming and J lost 5 bases, with 16 bases between them. The CDR3 sequence is 13 residues long. From germline, CDR1 is WNHNN and CDR2 SYGVQD (reference sequence). As DNA, the CDR3 is TGCGCCAGAAGACCGGGACCCTTTTATGGCTACACCTTC. Its protein is CARRPGPFYGYTF.

The chain uses TRBV11-3 and TRBJ2-3; weak D call: TRBD1 (6 bases). The CDR3 covers 14 residues. Trimming cost V 4 bases and J 1 base, with 9 bases left between them. Germline CDR1 SGHNT, CDR2 YENEEA. The CDR3, as DNA: TGTGCCAGCAGCTACAGGGACGGCACAGATACGCAGTATTTT. This translates into CASSYRDGTDTQYF.

This clone was seen a single time. The V gene is TRBV10-2, the J gene TRBJ2-7; possibly TRBD1 or TRBD2 for D (5 bases each). CDR1 and CDR2 from the germline V gene are WSHSY and SAAADI. This CDR3 is 18 amino acids long. Trimming cost V 1 base and J 3 bases, with 22 bases left between them. This chain's CDR3 is CASSEFPLWGREDYEQYF. CDR3 in DNA: TGCGCCAGCAGTGAGTTTCCCCTCTGGGGACGGGAAGACTACGAGCAGTACTTC.

The chain employs TRBV10-3 and TRBJ1-1; tentative D call: TRBD1 (6 bases). CDR1 and CDR2 from the germline V gene are ENHRY and SYGVKD. There are 14 residues in the CDR3. The ends were cut back, 0 bases at V and 3 bases at J, with 8 bases in the middle. The DNA of the CDR3 is TGTGCCATCAGTGAGTCTCCAGGGGACACTGAAGCTTTCTTT. Protein sequence: CAISESPGDTEAFF.

There are a few counts of this clone. This sequence joins TRBV6-4 and TRBJ1-1, with D unclear. The CDR3 extends over 13 amino acids. V lost 3 bases and J 4 bases, leaving 9 bases between the germline ends. CDR1 and CDR2 (germline): MRHNA, SNTAGT. The CDR3 sequence is CASSEQLSTEAFF. In DNA form, the CDR3 reads TGTGCCAGCAGTGAACAGCTTTCCACTGAAGCTTTCTTT.

The chain uses TRBV11-3 and TRBJ1-1; 8 bases align to TRBD1. This CDR3 is 15 amino acids long. Germline-derived CDR1 and CDR2 are SGHNT and YENEEA. The junction had 4 bases not matched to a gene; V was cut back by 4 bases and J by 0 bases. The CDR3 here is CASSSLDRVNTEAFF. The CDR3 coding sequence is TGTGCCAGCAGCTCCCTGGACAGGGTGAACACTGAAGCTTTCTTT.

This clone was seen just once. The CDR3 here is CASSEGGGSYGYTF. DNA for the CDR3: TGTGCCAGCAGTGAGGGGGGAGGCAGCTATGGCTACACCTTC. The V gene is TRBV6-1, the J gene TRBJ1-2, with D maybe TRBD1 (5 bases). The CDR3 runs 14 residues. Germline V gives CDR1 MNHNS, CDR2 SASEGT. V lost 3 bases and J 4 bases, leaving 12 bases between the germline ends.

This clone was seen a handful of times. The chain joins TRBV7-9 to TRBJ2-4; TRBD2 matches at 10 bases. Germline assignment: CDR1 SEHNR and CDR2 FQNEAQ (reference sequence). The CDR3 length is 18 residues. V shed 3 bases, J shed 3 bases, and the junction held 11 bases outside the gene matches. The CDR3 bases are TGTGCCAGCAGCTTGCCGACTAGCGGGTGGGGTGACAAAAACATTCAGTACTTC. It codes for CASSLPTSGWGDKNIQYF.

J is TRBJ2-7 and V is TRBV2; D may be TRBD1 (6 bases). Germline CDR1 SNHLY, CDR2 FYNNEI. This CDR3 is built from 13 residues. Trimming took off 11 bases at V and 1 base at J, with 15 bases between the two ends. CDR3 coding DNA: TGTGCCTCCCAGGGCGGACAGTCCTACGAGCAGTACTTC. As protein: CASQGGQSYEQYF.

By its share, this clone is large (0.1 to 1%). This chain uses TRBV28 with TRBJ2-2; D gene uncertain. The ends were cut back, 6 bases at V and 1 base at J, with 12 bases in the middle. From germline, CDR1 is MDHEN and CDR2 SYDVKM. This CDR3 is 15 amino acids long. CDR3 sequence: CASRPTQGNTGELFF. The CDR3 DNA reads TGTGCCAGCAGACCCACGCAAGGGAACACCGGGGAGCTGTTTTTT.

The chain carries TRBV6-1 and TRBJ1-4; 12 positions match TRBD1. The germline V gene encodes CDR1 MNHNS and CDR2 SASEGT. V shed 4 bases, J shed 8 bases, and the junction held 2 bases outside the gene matches. The CDR3 length is 14 residues. CDR3 in DNA: TGTGCCAGCAGTGCCGGGACAGGGGGCGAAAAACTGTTTTTT. Its protein is CASSAGTGGEKLFF.

This clone was detected only once. V gene TRBV9 combines with J gene TRBJ2-1; 8 bases map to TRBD2. CDR3 length: 16 residues. Germline trimming cut 4 bases from V and 4 bases from J; bases unmatched to any gene: 10. Germline V CDR1 and CDR2: SGDLS, YYNGEE. The CDR3, as DNA: TGTGCCAGCAGCCCCGATAGCGGGATAAATTACAATGAGCAGTTCTTC. Its protein product is CASSPDSGINYNEQFF.

The CDR3 loop reads CASSLSRANEQFF. In DNA, the CDR3 is TGCGCCAGCAGTCTTTCTAGGGCCAATGAGCAGTTCTTC. This chain joins TRBV10-1 and TRBJ2-1; no firm D call. Germline assignment: CDR1 WNHNN and CDR2 SYGVQD (reference sequence). V dropped 5 bases and J dropped 6 bases, with 11 bases sitting between them. The CDR3 spans 13 residues.

The chain is built from TRBV29-1 and TRBJ1-2, with D uncertain. This CDR3 contains 13 residues. Trimming removed 3 bases at V and 8 bases at J, with 16 bases between. CDR1 is SQVTM, CDR2 ANQGSEA, per germline. Here the CDR3 reads CSVERMAVEGYTF. The DNA of the CDR3 is TGCAGCGTTGAGAGAATGGCAGTTGAAGGCTACACCTTC.